Below, one TCR beta chain is given with its context. Its antigen is unidentified. These data come from a study of cytomegalovirus exposure and HLA in healthy donors. The primer mix had 60 Vbeta and 13 Jbeta primers. Sequenced by immunoSEQ multiplex PCR; TCRdb stores in-frame clones only, minus some. The sample includes 100,000 to 150,000 clones, 75% to 90% of them seen just once. Study-wide findings and caveats: It has been reported that TCR beta sequences accurately predicted the HLA-A and HLA-B alleles of most subjects. Upon later analysis, HLA-associated TCR beta chains proved more clonally expanded than other, equally common chains.

This sequence was found in a man between 18 and 35 years old in good health and CMV-seropositive. The sequenced material came from PBMCs.

The CDR3 protein is CAWSSQQGRAEAFF. The CDR3 region has the DNA TGTGCCTGGAGTAGTCAACAGGGGAGAGCTGAAGCTTTCTTT. The rearrangement joins TRBV30 to TRBJ1-1; 7 positions agree with TRBD1. The germline V gene has CDR1 GTSNPN and CDR2 SVGIG (reference sequence). Trimming removed 2 bases from V and 6 bases from J; junction bases left unmatched: 9. The CDR3 has 14 amino acids.